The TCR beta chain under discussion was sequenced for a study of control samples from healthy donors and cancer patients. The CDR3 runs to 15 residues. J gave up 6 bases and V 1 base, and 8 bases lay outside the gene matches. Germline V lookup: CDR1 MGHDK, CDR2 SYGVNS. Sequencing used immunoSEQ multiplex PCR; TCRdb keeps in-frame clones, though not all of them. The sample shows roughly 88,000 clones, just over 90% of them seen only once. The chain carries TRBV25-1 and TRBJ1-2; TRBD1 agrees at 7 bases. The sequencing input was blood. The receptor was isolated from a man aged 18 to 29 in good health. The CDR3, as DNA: TGTGCCAGCAGTGAATCCCGAGGGGGCGCGAATGGCTACACCTTC. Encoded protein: CASSESRGGANGYTF.